The 26 T cell receptor beta chains below all came from one sample that was sequenced in a study of identical twins (dated by TCRdb to the mid-2010s). Preparation of the library involved 5' RACE. TCRdb lists the instrument as Illumina HiSeq 2000. Clones were called with MiXCR by TCRdb after fastp trimmed the public reads at Q25, and only in-frame beta chains were retained. Merged by CDR3 protein, the rows form single entries marked with the most common genes and DNA. This sample has hundreds of thousands of distinct CDR3 sequences in its table, and approximately 21% of those were observed once. The ten largest account for roughly 4% of the sample. These data also formed part of another study, on T cells expressing NK-cell markers.

The sample comprised PBMCs. Every receptor here comes from a woman between 18 and 29 years old in good health.

This clonotype was found a few times. The chain combines TRBV6-1 with TRBJ2-3; 8 bases are a match to TRBD2. There are 14 residues in the CDR3. Germline assignment: CDR1 MNHNS and CDR2 SASEGT. Trimming at V came to 6 bases and at J to 5 bases, leaving 7 bases not matched to a gene. As DNA, the CDR3 is TGTGCCAGCAGAAGGGGAGCGGGAGAAGATACGCAGTATTTT. This translates into CASRRGAGEDTQYF.

The rearrangement links TRBV7-6 to TRBJ2-6; D may correspond to TRBD1 or TRBD2 (5 bases each). The CDR3 consists of 16 residues. The V gene's germline CDR1 is SGHVS and CDR2 FNYEAQ. V lost 5 bases, J lost 0 bases, and 11 bases lay in between. CDR3 amino acids: CASSLVRGSGANVLTF. DNA of the CDR3: TGTGCCAGCAGCCTGGTGAGGGGCTCTGGGGCCAACGTCCTGACTTTC.

This clonotype was seen a few times. The rearrangement uses TRBV20-1 and TRBJ2-1; 8 nucleotides agree with TRBD2. In germline, CDR1 is DFQATT, CDR2 SNEGSKA (reference sequence). The CDR3 covers 13 residues. V shed 5 bases and J 4 bases; nucleotides not matched to a gene: 4. DNA for the CDR3: TGCAGTGCTTTGACTAGCGCGTACAATGAGCAGTTCTTC. This gives the protein CSALTSAYNEQFF.

This clonotype was picked up a small number of times. The chain recombines TRBV20-1 with TRBJ2-3, with 7 bases fitting TRBD2. The CDR3 contains 16 residues. Germline CDR1 reads DFQATT; CDR2 reads SNEGSKA (reference sequence). Trimming cost V 6 bases and J 4 bases; bases outside gene matches: 16. The CDR3 bases are TGCAGTGCCCAGGGCGGGAGCACCCAAAGGGCAGATACGCAGTATTTT. Its protein is CSAQGGSTQRADTQYF.

V is TRBV20-1 and J is TRBJ1-5; 7 positions match TRBD1. Per the germline V gene, CDR1 is DFQATT and CDR2 is SNEGSKA (reference sequence). The junction had 11 bases not matched to a gene; V was cut back by 3 bases and J by 3 bases. The CDR3 runs 16 residues. The CDR3 loop is CSASPPGQPNNQPQHF. The CDR3 coding sequence is TGCAGTGCTAGCCCACCGGGACAGCCCAACAATCAGCCCCAGCATTTT.

This clonotype was seen at least ten times. The V and J genes are TRBV29-1 and TRBJ2-7, with 7 bases fitting TRBD2. The CDR3 spans 15 residues. With V trimmed by 0 bases and J by 3 bases, 8 bases remained unmatched. Germline V gene lookup returns CDR1 SQVTM and CDR2 ANQGSEA. The CDR3 is CSVEDGGTPDYEQYF. In DNA form, the CDR3 reads TGCAGCGTTGAAGACGGGGGGACCCCTGACTACGAGCAGTACTTC.

The chain links TRBV12-3 or TRBV12-4 to TRBJ2-1; D not resolved. This CDR3 comprises 13 residues. Trimming took 7 bases from V and 5 from J, leaving 12 bases between them. The CDR3 protein is CASNMDEHNEQFF. In DNA form, the CDR3 reads TGTGCCAGCAACATGGACGAGCACAATGAGCAGTTCTTC.

This clonotype turned up a few times. J is TRBJ2-7 and V is TRBV5-1; D is unclear. Germline V gene sequence: CDR1 SGHRS, CDR2 YFSETQ. V was clipped by 0 bases and J by 3 bases, with 13 bases between them. The CDR3 covers 15 residues. This CDR3 is CASSLDWALNYEQYF. The CDR3 DNA follows: TGCGCCAGCAGCTTGGACTGGGCCCTGAACTACGAGCAGTACTTC.

V is TRBV25-1 and J is TRBJ2-2, with D possibly being TRBD1 (5 bases). CDR1 and CDR2 from the germline V gene are MGHDK and SYGVNS. This CDR3 is 14 amino acids long. Trimming removed 8 bases at V and 4 bases at J, with 14 bases between. The CDR3 bases are TGTGCCAGCGCTCGTTCAGGGTTCACCGGGGAGCTGTTTTTT. Its translation: CASARSGFTGELFF.

V is TRBV9 and J is TRBJ2-7; tentatively, D is TRBD1 or TRBD2 (5 bases each). CDR1 SGDLS and CDR2 YYNGEE come from the germline V gene. The V gene lost 0 bases and the J gene lost 6 bases, with 13 bases spanning the gap. The CDR3 runs to 14 residues. CDR3 sequence: CASSVARGGLEQYF. For the CDR3, the DNA is TGTGCCAGCAGCGTAGCAAGGGGCGGGCTCGAGCAGTACTTC. The full variable domain, completed using reference TRBV9 and TRBJ2-7, is DSGVTQTPKHLITATGQRVTLRCSPRSGDLSVYWYQQSLDQGLQFLIQYYNGEERAKGNILERFSAQQFPDLHSELNLSSLELGDSALYFCASSVARGGLEQYFGPGTRLTVT.

The J gene is TRBJ2-3, the V gene TRBV12-3 or TRBV12-4; 7 bases are a match to TRBD1. After removal of 8 bases from V and 0 bases from J, the junction contained 5 bases not matched to a gene. This CDR3 is built from 14 residues. CDR3 sequence reads: CASGEGASTDTQYF. DNA for the CDR3: TGTGCCAGCGGCGAGGGGGCTAGCACAGATACGCAGTATTTT.

This clonotype was found a few times. The chain combines TRBV29-1 with TRBJ2-2; D is unclear. The V and J ends lost 5 bases and 2 bases respectively, with 9 bases between them. This CDR3 has 13 amino acids. CDR1 is SQVTM, CDR2 ANQGSEA, per germline. CDR3 sequence (DNA): TGCAGCGTTTTACGGAAAAACACCGGGGAGCTGTTTTTT. Its translation: CSVLRKNTGELFF.

The chain joins TRBV4-3 to TRBJ2-2; D tentatively fits TRBD1 or TRBD2 (5 bases each). Germline V lookup: CDR1 LGHNA, CDR2 YSLEER. The V gene lost 4 bases and the J gene lost 3 bases, with 12 bases spanning the gap. The CDR3 runs 15 residues. The chain's CDR3 is CASSLRDHDTGELFF. CDR3 DNA: TGCGCCAGCAGCCTCCGGGACCACGACACCGGGGAGCTGTTTTTT.

This clonotype was observed many times. The rearrangement links TRBV12-3 or TRBV12-4 to TRBJ2-3; 8 bases map to TRBD2. The length of the CDR3 is 15 residues. Losses at the gene ends were 4 bases for V and 2 bases for J; bases not matched to a gene: 5. The DNA of the CDR3 is TGTGCCAGCAGTTCGGGTAGCGGGATCACAGATACGCAGTATTTT. This gives the protein CASSSGSGITDTQYF.

The J gene is TRBJ2-5, the V gene TRBV10-3, with TRBD2 as a possible D gene (5 bases). Deletions cut 6 bases from V and 5 bases from J, with 13 bases between. The CDR3 contains 13 residues. Germline CDR1 is ENHRY and CDR2 is SYGVKD. CDR3 nucleotide sequence: TGTGCCATCAGGTTAACTAGTGGGGAGACCCAGTACTTC. This codes for CAIRLTSGETQYF.

CDR3 loop: CSARQEETQYF. CDR3 sequence (DNA): TGCAGTGCTAGACAGGAAGAGACCCAGTACTTC. The rearrangement links TRBV20-1 to TRBJ2-5; no reliable D call. The germline gives CDR1 DFQATT, CDR2 SNEGSKA (reference sequence). CDR3 length equals 11 residues. Trimming pared 2 bases from V and 3 bases from J, leaving 4 bases between.

The chain carries TRBV5-1 and TRBJ2-1, with D perhaps TRBD1 or TRBD2 (5 bases each). Germline V gene data show CDR1 as SGHRS and CDR2 as YFSETQ. The CDR3 is 17 residues long. Trimming stripped 5 bases from V and 0 bases from J, with 18 bases between. The CDR3, as DNA: TGCGCCAGCAGGGACTCCTGGGGACCGAGCTCCTACAATGAGCAGTTCTTC. It encodes CASRDSWGPSSYNEQFF.

The chain links TRBV5-5 to TRBJ2-7, with 10 nucleotides matching TRBD2. The CDR3 extends over 16 amino acids. Germline V CDR1 and CDR2: SGHKS, YYEKEE (reference sequence). V was pared by 2 bases and J by 5 bases, with 10 bases of the junction left unmatched. CDR3 in amino acids: CASSFTGTSAIHEQYF. The CDR3 nucleotides read TGTGCCAGCAGCTTTACCGGGACTAGCGCTATCCACGAGCAGTACTTC.

This clonotype came up a few times. The rearrangement uses TRBV20-1 and TRBJ1-1; D call uncertain. Germline V gene lookup returns CDR1 DFQATT and CDR2 SNEGSKA (reference sequence). The CDR3 extends over 15 amino acids. V was pared by 6 bases and J by 0 bases, with 17 bases between. The CDR3 DNA reads as TGCAGTGCCGTTAGGCCGGCGGGGTTGAACACTGAAGCTTTCTTT. Translated: CSAVRPAGLNTEAFF.

The gene calls are TRBV12-3 or TRBV12-4 and TRBJ2-3; TRBD1 matches 7 bases. Unmatched junction bases numbered 18, after V lost 4 bases and J lost 2 bases. The CDR3 contains 19 residues. In DNA form, the CDR3 reads TGTGCCAGCAGTTCGTACCCGACGAAGGGGGCTAGATTCACAGATACGCAGTATTTT. Its translation: CASSSYPTKGARFTDTQYF.

Here the CDR3 reads CSVEAGMGWTDTQYF. In DNA, the CDR3 is TGCAGCGTTGAGGCGGGAATGGGGTGGACAGATACGCAGTATTTT. The chain combines TRBV29-1 with TRBJ2-3; D is possibly TRBD2 (6 bases). Per the germline V gene, CDR1 is SQVTM and CDR2 is ANQGSEA. The CDR3 contains 15 residues. Trimming pared 3 bases from V and 3 bases from J, leaving 16 bases between.

This chain uses TRBV9 with TRBJ2-7; no reliable D call. V was trimmed by 3 bases and J by 2 bases, leaving 12 bases between them. The CDR3 has 14 amino acids. Per the germline V gene, CDR1 is SGDLS and CDR2 is YYNGEE. CDR3 loop: CASSDLRRPYEQYF. Written as DNA, the CDR3 is TGTGCCAGCAGCGACTTACGGCGCCCCTACGAGCAGTACTTC.

The rearrangement links TRBV20-1 to TRBJ2-3; either TRBD1 or TRBD2 may supply D (5 bases each). The CDR3 runs 16 residues. Germline assignment: CDR1 DFQATT and CDR2 SNEGSKA (reference sequence). Trimming shortened V by 6 bases and J by 3 bases, and 22 bases separated the two germline ends. The CDR3 DNA sequence: TGCAGTGCGCCGGCTGACCGGGGCCGAGGGACAGATACGCAGTATTTT. Amino acids: CSAPADRGRGTDTQYF.

The chain uses TRBV12-3 or TRBV12-4 and TRBJ2-1; 10 nucleotides line up with TRBD2. V shed 7 bases, J shed 4 bases, and the junction held 4 bases outside the gene matches. The CDR3 totals 14 residues. The CDR3 bases are TGTGCCAGCACGACTAGCGGGTTTTACAATGAGCAGTTCTTC. It codes for CASTTSGFYNEQFF.

The chain has TRBV20-1 and TRBJ2-1, with 12 bases fitting TRBD2. CDR3 length equals 15 residues. The germline gives CDR1 DFQATT, CDR2 SNEGSKA (reference sequence). The J segment lost 7 bases and the V segment lost 0 bases, leaving 4 bases of the junction unmatched. The CDR3 loop is CSARDLTSGSNEQFF. The CDR3 nucleotides are TGCAGTGCTAGAGATCTGACTAGCGGGAGTAATGAGCAGTTCTTC.

The chain employs TRBV18 and TRBJ2-1; D is uncertain. V was shortened by 6 bases and J by 5 bases, with 14 bases between the two germline ends. Germline V gene data show CDR1 as KGHSH and CDR2 as LQKENI. The CDR3 length is 14 residues. CDR3 DNA sequence: TGTGCCAGCTCCGGCTCCGGACCCAACAATGAGCAGTTCTTC. This sequence encodes CASSGSGPNNEQFF.